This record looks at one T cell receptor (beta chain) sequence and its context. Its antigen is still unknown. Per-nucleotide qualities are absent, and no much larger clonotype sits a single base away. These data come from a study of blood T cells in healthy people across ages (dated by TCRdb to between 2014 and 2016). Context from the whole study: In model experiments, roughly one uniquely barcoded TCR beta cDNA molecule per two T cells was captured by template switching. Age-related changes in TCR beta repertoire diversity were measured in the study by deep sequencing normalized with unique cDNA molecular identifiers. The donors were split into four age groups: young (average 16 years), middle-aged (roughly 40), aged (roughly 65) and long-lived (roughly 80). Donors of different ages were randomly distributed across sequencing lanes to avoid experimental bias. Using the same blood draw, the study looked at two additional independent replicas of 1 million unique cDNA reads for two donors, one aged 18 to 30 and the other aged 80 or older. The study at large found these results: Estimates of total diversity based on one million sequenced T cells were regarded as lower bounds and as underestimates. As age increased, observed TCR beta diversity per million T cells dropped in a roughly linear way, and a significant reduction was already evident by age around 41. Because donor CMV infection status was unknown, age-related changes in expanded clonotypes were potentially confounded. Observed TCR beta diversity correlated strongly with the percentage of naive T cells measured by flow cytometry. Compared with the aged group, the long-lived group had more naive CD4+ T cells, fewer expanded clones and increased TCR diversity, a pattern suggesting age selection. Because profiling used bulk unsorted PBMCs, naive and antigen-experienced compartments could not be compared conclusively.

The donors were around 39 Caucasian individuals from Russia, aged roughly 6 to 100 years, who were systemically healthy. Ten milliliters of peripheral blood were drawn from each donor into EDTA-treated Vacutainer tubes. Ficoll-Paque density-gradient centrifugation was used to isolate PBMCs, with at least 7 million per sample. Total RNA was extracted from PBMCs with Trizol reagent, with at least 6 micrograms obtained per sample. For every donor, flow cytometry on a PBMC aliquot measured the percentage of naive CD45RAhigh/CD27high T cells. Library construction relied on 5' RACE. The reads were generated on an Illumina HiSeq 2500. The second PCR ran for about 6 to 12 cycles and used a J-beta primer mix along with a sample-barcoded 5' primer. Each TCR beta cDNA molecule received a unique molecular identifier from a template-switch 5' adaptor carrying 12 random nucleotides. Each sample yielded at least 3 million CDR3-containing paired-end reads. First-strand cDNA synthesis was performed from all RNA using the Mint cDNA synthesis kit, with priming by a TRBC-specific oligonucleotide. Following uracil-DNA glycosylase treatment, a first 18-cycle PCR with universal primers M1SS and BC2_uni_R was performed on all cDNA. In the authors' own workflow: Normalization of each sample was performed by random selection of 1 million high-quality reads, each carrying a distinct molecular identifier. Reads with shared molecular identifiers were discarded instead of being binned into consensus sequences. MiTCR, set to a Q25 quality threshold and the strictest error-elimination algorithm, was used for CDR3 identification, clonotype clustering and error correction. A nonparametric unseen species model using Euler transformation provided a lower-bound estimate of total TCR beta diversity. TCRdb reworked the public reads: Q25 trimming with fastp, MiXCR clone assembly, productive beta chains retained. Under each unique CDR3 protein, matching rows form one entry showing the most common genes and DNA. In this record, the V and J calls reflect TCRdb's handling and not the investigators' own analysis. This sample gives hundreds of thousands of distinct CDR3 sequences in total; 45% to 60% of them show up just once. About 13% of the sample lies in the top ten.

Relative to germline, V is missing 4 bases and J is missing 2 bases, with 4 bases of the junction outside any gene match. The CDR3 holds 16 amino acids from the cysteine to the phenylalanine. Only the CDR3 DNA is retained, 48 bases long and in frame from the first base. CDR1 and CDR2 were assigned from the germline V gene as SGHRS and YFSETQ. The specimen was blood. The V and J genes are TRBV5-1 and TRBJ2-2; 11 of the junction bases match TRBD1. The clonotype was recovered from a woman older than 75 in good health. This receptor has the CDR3 CASSRTGGLNTGELFF. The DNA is TGCGCCAGCAGCCGGACAGGGGGCCTCAACACCGGGGAGCTGTTTTTT.